The next 24 T cell receptor beta chains were all read from a single sample in a study of sequential checkpoint blockade in melanoma. Treatment here: randomized to nivolumab then ipilimumab (arm A) or the reverse (arm B). The repertoire was sequenced with immunoSEQ multiplex PCR; TCRdb's copy has only in-frame clones and lacks some. This table holds around 19,000 clones, 65% to 80% found once. Here the sequenced sample was CD8+ T cells sorted from blood (inferred from file names), taken from a patient given nivolumab and ipilimumab in sequence. These receptors were collected from a human donor with melanoma.

This chain uses TRBV28 with TRBJ2-3; 11 bases align to TRBD2. The CDR3 has 16 residues. Germline V gene lookup returns CDR1 MDHEN and CDR2 SYDVKM. V was clipped by 2 bases and J by 2 bases; unmatched bases: 3. In DNA form, the CDR3 reads TGTGCCAGCAGTTTACGGACTAGCGGGCACACAGATACGCAGTATTTT. This gives the protein CASSLRTSGHTDTQYF.

This clone came up once. V gene TRBV4-3 combines with J gene TRBJ1-1, with D maybe TRBD1 (5 bases). Germline V CDR1 and CDR2: LGHNA, YSLEER. V gave up 0 bases and J gave up 4 bases, with 15 bases separating them. CDR3 length: 16 residues. CDR3 loop: CASSQDRGGSGTEAFF. CDR3 coding DNA: TGCGCCAGCAGCCAAGATAGGGGTGGTTCGGGCACTGAAGCTTTCTTT.

The V and J genes are TRBV5-6 and TRBJ2-3; no clear D gene. The CDR3 has 15 amino acids. Trimming pared 2 bases from V and 0 bases from J, leaving 10 bases between. CDR1 is SGHDT, CDR2 YYEEEE, per germline. In nucleotides, the CDR3 is TGTGCCAGCAGCTTAAGCCCCAGGAGCACAGATACGCAGTATTTT. Translating gives CASSLSPRSTDTQYF.

The rearrangement uses TRBV2 and TRBJ2-5, with 9 bases lining up with TRBD1. In germline, CDR1 is SNHLY, CDR2 FYNNEI. There are 14 residues in the CDR3. The V gene end was trimmed by 6 bases and the J gene end by 5 bases; junction bases not matched to a gene: 7. DNA of the CDR3: TGTGCCAGCAGCTGGACAGGGGCGGGCGAGACCCAGTACTTC. Translating gives CASSWTGAGETQYF. The full variable domain, with the rest looked up from reference TRBV2 and TRBJ2-5, is EPEVTQTPSHQVTQMGQEVILRCVPISNHLYFYWYRQILGQKVEFLVSFYNNEISEKSEIFDDQFSVERPDGSNFTLKIRSTKLEDSAMYFCASSWTGAGETQYFGPGTRLLVL.

The rearrangement joins TRBV5-1 to TRBJ1-1, with D possibly matching TRBD1 (5 bases). V was cut by 7 bases and J by 8 bases, with 15 bases left in between. The length of the CDR3 is 12 residues. Per the germline V gene, CDR1 is SGHRS and CDR2 is YFSETQ. The CDR3, as DNA: TGCGCCAGCCAAGGGGAGGGGCCCGAAGCTTTCTTT. Translating gives CASQGEGPEAFF.

This chain uses TRBV7-8 with TRBJ2-7; perhaps TRBD2 as D (5 bases). Trimming stripped 5 bases from V and 5 bases from J, with 16 bases between. The CDR3 extends over 14 amino acids. Germline V gene sequence: CDR1 SGHVS, CDR2 FQNEAQ. The CDR3 protein is CASSPGYPGNEQYV. The CDR3 DNA sequence: TGTGCCAGCAGCCCGGGGTACCCGGGGAACGAGCAGTACGTC.

This clone was detected a few times. V gene TRBV7-9 combines with J gene TRBJ1-2; 9 bases are shared with TRBD1. The CDR3 sequence is 15 residues long. The V gene end was trimmed by 5 bases and the J gene end by 4 bases; junction bases not matched to a gene: 8. The germline V gene has CDR1 SEHNR and CDR2 FQNEAQ (reference sequence). The DNA for the CDR3 is TGTGCCAGCAGCAGCCCCGGGACAGGGCCCTATGGCTACACCTTC. As protein: CASSSPGTGPYGYTF.

This clone has just a few counts. Germline and junction disagree at one end, which may indicate a read error. The chain carries TRBV5-4 and TRBJ1-2; TRBD1 matches 8 bases. There are 17 residues in the CDR3. Looked up from germline, CDR1 is SGHNT and CDR2 is YYREEE (reference sequence). CDR3 residues: CASSQEYPDRERRGYTF. The CDR3 DNA is TGCGCCAGCAGCCAAGAGTACCCGGACAGGGAGAGACGGGGCTACACCTTC.

V and J are TRBV4-3 and TRBJ2-7, with D maybe TRBD2 (5 bases). The CDR3 runs 15 residues. Germline CDR1 reads LGHNA; CDR2 reads YSLEER. The V gene lost 0 bases and the J gene lost 5 bases, with 14 bases spanning the gap. The CDR3 nucleotides are TGCGCCAGCAGCCAAGAATTCAGGACTGTGAACGAGCAGTACTTC. This encodes CASSQEFRTVNEQYF.

The genes are TRBV4-3 and TRBJ1-5, with D hard to call. The CDR3 sequence is 15 residues long. V lost 4 bases and J lost 4, with 14 bases in between. CDR1 is LGHNA, CDR2 YSLEER, per germline. As DNA, the CDR3 is TGCGCCAGCAGCCTATTCACGGGAGCTAATCAGCCCCAGCATTTT. It encodes CASSLFTGANQPQHF.

V and J are TRBV2 and TRBJ1-1, with TRBD1 as a possible D gene (5 bases). The germline V gene encodes CDR1 SNHLY and CDR2 FYNNEI. The CDR3 contains 13 residues. Trimming shortened V by 9 bases and J by 4 bases, and 15 bases separated the two germline ends. The DNA for the CDR3 is TGTGCCAGACTACCCGGGGGGAGCACTGAAGCTTTCTTT. This sequence encodes CARLPGGSTEAFF.

This clone came up once. The chain employs TRBV29-1 and TRBJ2-5; D is possibly TRBD1 (5 bases). The CDR3 contains 13 residues. The V gene's germline CDR1 is SQVTM and CDR2 ANQGSEA. Between the trimmed V and J ends, which lost 4 bases and 3 bases, there was a span of 12 bases. CDR3 DNA: TGCAGCGTTGTGCCAGGGTGGGAAGAGACCCAGTACTTC. Translating it yields CSVVPGWEETQYF.

This chain links TRBV27 with TRBJ2-2; 7 bases fit TRBD1. Trimming at V came to 4 bases and at J to 5 bases, leaving 7 bases not matched to a gene. The CDR3 extends over 15 amino acids. CDR1 MNHEY and CDR2 SMNVEV come from the germline V gene (reference sequence). The CDR3 reads CASSSRQGLTGELFF. CDR3 coding DNA: TGTGCCAGCAGTTCTCGACAGGGTTTGACCGGGGAGCTGTTTTTT.

The chain recombines TRBV10-1 with TRBJ2-7, with TRBD1 as a possible D gene (7 bases). The CDR3 spans 19 residues. Germline V lookup: CDR1 WNHNN, CDR2 SYGVQD (reference sequence). Trimming stripped 4 bases from V and 0 bases from J, with 25 bases between. The CDR3 sequence is CASSGDRGTDLPSSYEQYV. CDR3 sequence (DNA): TGCGCCAGCAGTGGGGACCGGGGGACAGACCTCCCGAGCTCCTACGAGCAGTACGTC.

CDR3 in amino acids: CASSLAVQRGYTDTQYF. CDR3 DNA sequence: TGTGCCAGCAGCTTGGCGGTCCAGCGGGGGTACACAGATACGCAGTATTTT. The V call is TRBV5-6, the J call TRBJ2-3; 8 nucleotides line up with TRBD2. The germline V gene encodes CDR1 SGHDT and CDR2 YYEEEE. V trimming: 0 bases; J trimming: 2 bases; junction bases outside the gene matches: 8. The CDR3 consists of 17 residues.

The chain combines TRBV7-9 with TRBJ2-2; D is possibly TRBD1 (5 bases). Germline V CDR1 and CDR2: SEHNR, FQNEAQ (reference sequence). V was trimmed by 3 bases and J by 4 bases, leaving 9 bases between them. The CDR3 consists of 14 residues. CDR3: CASSFSGLTGELFF. In nucleotides, the CDR3 is TGTGCCAGCAGCTTTTCAGGGCTCACCGGGGAGCTGTTTTTT.

This rearrangement joins TRBV5-1 to TRBJ2-2; D might be TRBD1 (5 bases). The CDR3 has 15 amino acids. V dropped 0 bases and J dropped 4 bases, with 10 bases sitting between them. In germline, CDR1 is SGHRS, CDR2 YFSETQ. The CDR3 spells CASSLGGSLTGELFF. The CDR3 nucleotides read TGCGCCAGCAGCTTGGGGGGCAGCCTCACCGGGGAGCTGTTTTTT.

The V call is TRBV11-1, the J call TRBJ2-2; D is ambiguous. V lost 4 bases to trimming and J lost 8 bases, with 8 bases between them. The length of the CDR3 is 12 residues. The germline CDR1 and CDR2 sequences are SGHAT and FQDESV (reference sequence). The CDR3 sequence: CASSSLPGELFF. CDR3 sequence (DNA): TGTGCCAGCAGCTCCCTACCGGGGGAGCTGTTTTTT. Together with reference TRBV11-1 and TRBJ2-2, the CDR3 gives the full variable domain: EAEVAQSPRYKITEKSQAVAFWCDPISGHATLYWYRQILGQGPELLVQFQDESVVDDSQLPKDRFSAERLKGVDSTLKIQPAELGDSAMYLCASSSLPGELFFGEGSRLTVL.

The chain has TRBV9 and TRBJ2-2; TRBD2 matches 8 bases. V gave up 2 bases and J gave up 7 bases; unmatched junction bases: 7. Per the germline V gene, CDR1 is SGDLS and CDR2 is YYNGEE. The length of the CDR3 is 15 residues. This CDR3 is CASSVGGGYGGELFF. The CDR3 bases are TGTGCCAGCAGCGTCGGGGGGGGATACGGCGGGGAGCTGTTTTTT.

This chain uses TRBV7-2 with TRBJ2-7; no reliable D call. Deletions cut 0 bases from V and 2 bases from J, with 8 bases between. The V gene's germline CDR1 is SGHTA and CDR2 FQGNSA. This CDR3 is 14 amino acids long. CDR3 DNA: TGTGCCAGCAGCTTAGCGCGCCAGGCCTACGAGCAGTACTTC. It yields the protein CASSLARQAYEQYF.

CDR3 DNA: TGTGCCAGCAGCACGCGGGGGGGCGAATTGGAGACCCAGTACTTC. Translated: CASSTRGGELETQYF. The chain links TRBV7-3 to TRBJ2-5; TRBD2 matches at 9 bases. V shed 5 bases, J shed 5 bases, and the junction held 9 bases outside the gene matches. The CDR3 runs to 15 residues. Germline values: CDR1 SGHTA, CDR2 FQGTGA.

The V gene is TRBV27, the J gene TRBJ2-7, with D hard to call. Germline CDR1 reads MNHEY; CDR2 reads SMNVEV (reference sequence). The CDR3 consists of 15 residues. Trimming left V 8 bases short and J 3 bases short, with 20 bases between. In DNA form, the CDR3 reads TGTGCCAGCCCGTCGAAGCAACAGAAACTCTACGAGCAGTACGTC. This translates into CASPSKQQKLYEQYV.

This sequence joins TRBV4-2 and TRBJ1-5; 9 nucleotides align to TRBD1. Germline values: CDR1 LGHNA, CDR2 YNFKEQ. The CDR3 runs 16 residues. Trimming removed 3 bases from V and 6 bases from J; junction bases left unmatched: 9. In DNA form, the CDR3 reads TGTGCCAGCAGCCAGGAACAGGGGGCGTCTCGTCAGCCCCAGCATTTT. Translated, it gives CASSQEQGASRQPQHF.

The chain is built from TRBV5-5 and TRBJ2-5; TRBD1 matches at 9 bases. V trimming: 6 bases; J trimming: 2 bases; junction bases outside the gene matches: 5. The CDR3 is 14 residues long. The germline gives CDR1 SGHKS, CDR2 YYEKEE (reference sequence). The chain's CDR3 is CASNLGTGQETQYF. In DNA form, the CDR3 reads TGTGCCAGCAACTTAGGGACAGGGCAAGAGACCCAGTACTTC.